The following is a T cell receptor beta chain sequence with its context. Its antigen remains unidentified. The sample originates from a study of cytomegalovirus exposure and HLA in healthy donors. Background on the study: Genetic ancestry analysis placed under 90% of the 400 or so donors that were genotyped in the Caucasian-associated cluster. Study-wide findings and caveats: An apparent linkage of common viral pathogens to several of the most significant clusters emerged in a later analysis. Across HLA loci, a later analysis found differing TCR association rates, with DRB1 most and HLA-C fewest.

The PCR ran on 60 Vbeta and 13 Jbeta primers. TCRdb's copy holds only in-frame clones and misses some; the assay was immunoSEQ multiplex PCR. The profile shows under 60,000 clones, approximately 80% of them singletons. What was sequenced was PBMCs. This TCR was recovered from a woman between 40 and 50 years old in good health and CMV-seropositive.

CDR3 in DNA: TGTGCCAGCAGTGAACCGGGACAGGGAGAAGACTATGGCTACACCTTC. Amino acids: CASSEPGQGEDYGYTF. The chain links TRBV6-1 to TRBJ1-2; 9 bases align to TRBD1. Germline V gene data show CDR1 as MNHNS and CDR2 as SASEGT. Trimming removed 2 bases from V and 3 bases from J; junction bases left unmatched: 7. There are 16 residues in the CDR3.